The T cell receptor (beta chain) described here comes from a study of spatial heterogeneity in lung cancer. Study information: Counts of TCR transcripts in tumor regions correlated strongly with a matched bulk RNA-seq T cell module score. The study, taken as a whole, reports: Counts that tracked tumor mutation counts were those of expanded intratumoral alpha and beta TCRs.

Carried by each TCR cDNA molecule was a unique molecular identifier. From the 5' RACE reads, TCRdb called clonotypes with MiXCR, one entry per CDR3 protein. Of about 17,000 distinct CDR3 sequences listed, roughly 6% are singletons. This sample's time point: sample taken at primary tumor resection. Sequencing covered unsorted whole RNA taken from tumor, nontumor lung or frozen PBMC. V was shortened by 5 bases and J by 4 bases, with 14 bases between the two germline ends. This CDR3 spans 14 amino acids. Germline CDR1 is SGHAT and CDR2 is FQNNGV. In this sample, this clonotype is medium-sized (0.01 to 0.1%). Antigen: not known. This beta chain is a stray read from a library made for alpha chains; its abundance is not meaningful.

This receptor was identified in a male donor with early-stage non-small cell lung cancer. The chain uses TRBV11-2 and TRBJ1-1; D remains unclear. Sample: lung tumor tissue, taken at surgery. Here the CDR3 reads CASSISRGSTEAFF. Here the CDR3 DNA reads TGTGCCAGCAGCATCTCGCGGGGTAGCACTGAAGCTTTCTTT.